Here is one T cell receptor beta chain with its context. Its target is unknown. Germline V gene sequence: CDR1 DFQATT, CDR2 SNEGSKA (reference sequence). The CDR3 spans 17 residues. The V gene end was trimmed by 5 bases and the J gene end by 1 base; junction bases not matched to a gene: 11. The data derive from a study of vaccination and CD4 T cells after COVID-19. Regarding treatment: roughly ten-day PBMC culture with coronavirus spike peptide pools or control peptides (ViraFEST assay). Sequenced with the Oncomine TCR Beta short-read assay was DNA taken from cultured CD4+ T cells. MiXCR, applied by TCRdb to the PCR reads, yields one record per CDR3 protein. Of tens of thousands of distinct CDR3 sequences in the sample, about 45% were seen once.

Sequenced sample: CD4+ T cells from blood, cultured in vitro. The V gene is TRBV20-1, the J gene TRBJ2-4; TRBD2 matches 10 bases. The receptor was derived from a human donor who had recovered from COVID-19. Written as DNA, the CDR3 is TGCAGTGCTCCCCTAACTAGCGGGGTGGGGGCCAAAAACATTCAGTACTTC. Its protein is CSAPLTSGVGAKNIQYF.